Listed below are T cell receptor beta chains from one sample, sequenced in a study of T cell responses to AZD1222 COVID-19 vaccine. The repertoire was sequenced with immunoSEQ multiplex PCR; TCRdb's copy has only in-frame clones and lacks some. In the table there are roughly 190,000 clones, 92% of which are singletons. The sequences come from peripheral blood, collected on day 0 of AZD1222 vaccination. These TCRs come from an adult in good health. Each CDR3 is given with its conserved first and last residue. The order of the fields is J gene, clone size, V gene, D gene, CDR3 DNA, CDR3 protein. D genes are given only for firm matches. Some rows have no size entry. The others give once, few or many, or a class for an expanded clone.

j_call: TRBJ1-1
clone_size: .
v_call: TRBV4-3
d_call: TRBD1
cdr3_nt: TGCGCCAGCAGCCAAGCACCCAGGGGGGAGGGCACTGAAGCTTTCTTT
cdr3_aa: CASSQAPRGEGTEAFF

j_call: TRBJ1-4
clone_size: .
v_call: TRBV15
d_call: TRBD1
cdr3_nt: TGTGCCACCAGCAGAGTACGTGGACAGGGAAGATCCCCCAAGAGTTTT
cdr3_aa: CATSRVRGQGRSPKSF

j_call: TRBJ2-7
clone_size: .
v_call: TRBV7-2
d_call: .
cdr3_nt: TGTGCCAGCAGTTCTACAGGAAATCGCCCCGAGCAGTACTTC
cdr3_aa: CASSSTGNRPEQYF

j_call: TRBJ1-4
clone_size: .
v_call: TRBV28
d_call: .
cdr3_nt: TGTGCCAGCAGTCCGGGAGCCAGAGGGGAAAAACTGTTTTTT
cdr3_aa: CASSPGARGEKLFF

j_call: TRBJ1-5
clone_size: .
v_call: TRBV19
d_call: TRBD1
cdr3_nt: TGTGCCAGTACGTGGACAGGGGTGTTTCAGCCCCAGCATTTT
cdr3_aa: CASTWTGVFQPQHF

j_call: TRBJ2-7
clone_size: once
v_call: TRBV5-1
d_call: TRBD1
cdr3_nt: TGCGCCAGCACCTTTGGACAGGGCATCTACGAGCAGTACTTC
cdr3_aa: CASTFGQGIYEQYF

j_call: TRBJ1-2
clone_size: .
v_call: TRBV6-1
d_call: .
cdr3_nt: TGTGCCAGCAGTGAGTCCGGAGTGCGGGGCTACACCTTC
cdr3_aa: CASSESGVRGYTF

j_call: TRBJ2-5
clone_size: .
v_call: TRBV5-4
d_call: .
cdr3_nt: TGTGCCAGCAGCTTGGAAATCGGAAAAGAGACCCAGTACTTC
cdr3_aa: CASSLEIGKETQYF

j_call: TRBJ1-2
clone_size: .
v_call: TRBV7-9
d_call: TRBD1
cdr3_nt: TGTGCCAGCAGCTTAGTAGGACAGGGAGACTATGGCTACACCTTC
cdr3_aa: CASSLVGQGDYGYTF

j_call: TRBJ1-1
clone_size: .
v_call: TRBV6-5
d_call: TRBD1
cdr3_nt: TGTGCCAGCCAACCGGACAGGGGAAACACTGAAGCTTTCTTT
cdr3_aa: CASQPDRGNTEAFF

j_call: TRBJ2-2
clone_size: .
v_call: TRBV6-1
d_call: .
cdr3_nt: TGTGCCAGCAGTGAGCTCGGACAGAACACCGGGGAGCTGTTTTTT
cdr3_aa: CASSELGQNTGELFF

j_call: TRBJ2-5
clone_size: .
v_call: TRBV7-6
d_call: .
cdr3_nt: TGTGCCAGCAGCCCGCGGGGGACCCAGTACTTC
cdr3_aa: CASSPRGTQYF

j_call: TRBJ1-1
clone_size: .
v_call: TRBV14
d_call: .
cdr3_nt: TGTGCCAGCAGCCGAGTCCCCTTCGGGGAGACTGAAGCTTTCTTT
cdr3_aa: CASSRVPFGETEAFF

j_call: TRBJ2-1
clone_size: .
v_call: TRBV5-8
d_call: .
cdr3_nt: TGTGCCAGCAGCCCCACGGGACTCTACAATGAGCAGTTCTTC
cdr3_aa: CASSPTGLYNEQFF

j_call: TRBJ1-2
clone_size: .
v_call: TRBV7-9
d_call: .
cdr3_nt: TGTGCCAGCAGCTCTAGACAGTATGGCTACACCTTC
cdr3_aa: CASSSRQYGYTF

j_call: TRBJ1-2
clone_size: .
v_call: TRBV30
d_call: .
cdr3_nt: TGTGCCTGGAGTGAGGGCGGCTACACCTTC
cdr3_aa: CAWSEGGYTF

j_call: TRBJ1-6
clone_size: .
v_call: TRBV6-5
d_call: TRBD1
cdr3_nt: TGTGCCAGCATAGGGACAGGTCGGCGTCCCCTCCACTTT
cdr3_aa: CASIGTGRRPLHF

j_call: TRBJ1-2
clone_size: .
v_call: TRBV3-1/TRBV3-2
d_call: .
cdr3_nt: TGTGCCAGCAGCCAAGAGGGGAACTATGGCTACACCTTC
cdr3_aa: CASSQEGNYGYTF

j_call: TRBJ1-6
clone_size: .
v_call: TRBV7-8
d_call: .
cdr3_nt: TGTGCCAGCAGCCACGGGAAGGGTAAAGGTTCACCCCTCCACTTT
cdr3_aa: CASSHGKGKGSPLHF

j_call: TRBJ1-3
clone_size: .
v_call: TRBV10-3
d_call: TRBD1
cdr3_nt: TGTGCCATCAGCCAGGGACAGGGGGGAAACACCATATATTTT
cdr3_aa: CAISQGQGGNTIYF

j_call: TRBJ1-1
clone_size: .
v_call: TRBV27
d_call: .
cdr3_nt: TGTGCCAGCAGTGGGCGCAGGTTCGGTGAAGCTTTCTTT
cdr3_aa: CASSGRRFGEAFF

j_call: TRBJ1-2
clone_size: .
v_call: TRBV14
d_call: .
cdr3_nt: TGTGCCAGCAGCCCACGGGTCGCGGACTATGGCTACACCTTC
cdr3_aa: CASSPRVADYGYTF

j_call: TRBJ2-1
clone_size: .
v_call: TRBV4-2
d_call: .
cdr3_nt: TGTGCCAGCAGCCAAGATGGGAGGACAGGAACTATCTATGAGCAGTTCTTC
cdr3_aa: CASSQDGRTGTIYEQFF

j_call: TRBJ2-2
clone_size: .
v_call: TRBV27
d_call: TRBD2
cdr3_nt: TGTGCCAGCAGGCTAGCGGGGGTGGCCGGGGAGCTGTTTTTT
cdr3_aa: CASRLAGVAGELFF